Listed below are T cell receptor beta chains from one sample, sequenced in a study of cytomegalovirus exposure and HLA in healthy donors. Produced via immunoSEQ multiplex PCR; TCRdb's table is partial and in-frame only. The sample holds approximately 70,000 clones, roughly 80% seen once. Sequencing was carried out using PBMCs. The receptors originated from a woman aged 25 to 39 in good health and CMV-seronegative. CDR3s include the opening cysteine and the closing phenylalanine or tryptophan. Fields, in order: V gene, CDR3 length, J gene, D gene, clone size, CDR3 protein, CDR3 DNA. The D gene is left open where the match is weak. Clone size is shown for a subset of rows, as once, few, many or a class of expanded clone.

>TRBV6-1|15|TRBJ2-5|NA|few
CASSDSDRHQETQYF
TGTGCCAGCAGTGACTCCGACAGGCACCAAGAGACCCAGTACTTC
>TRBV7-9|13|TRBJ1-3|NA|NA
CASSPGAGNTIYF
TGTGCCAGCAGCCCCGGAGCTGGAAACACCATATATTTT
>TRBV5-5|18|TRBJ2-5|TRBD2|NA
CASSLASGGSPPQETQYF
TGTGCCAGCAGCTTGGCTAGCGGGGGTTCGCCGCCACAAGAGACCCAGTACTTC
>TRBV2|15|TRBJ2-1|TRBD2|NA
CASSEDGGAYNEQFF
TGTGCCAGCAGTGAAGATGGGGGGGCCTACAATGAGCAGTTCTTC
>TRBV7-2|16|TRBJ2-7|TRBD1|NA
CASSSGGTGPTYEQYF
TGTGCCAGCAGCTCTGGGGGGACAGGACCTACCTACGAGCAGTACTTC
>TRBV7-9|14|TRBJ1-1|NA|NA
CASSLEAPWAEAFF
TGTGCCAGCAGCTTAGAAGCGCCATGGGCTGAAGCTTTCTTT
>TRBV28|15|TRBJ2-3|TRBD1|NA
CASSSRQGLADTQYF
TGTGCCAGCAGTTCGAGACAGGGCCTTGCAGATACGCAGTATTTT
>TRBV11-3|14|TRBJ1-6|NA|NA
CASSLAPGDSPLHF
TGTGCCAGCAGCTTAGCTCCCGGGGATTCACCCCTCCACTTT
>TRBV27|14|TRBJ2-1|NA|NA
CASSYLDGYNEQFF
TGTGCCAGCAGTTATCTAGACGGGTACAATGAGCAGTTCTTC
>TRBV18|14|TRBJ1-2|NA|NA
CASSPDNANYGYTF
TGTGCCAGCTCGCCCGACAACGCTAACTATGGCTACACCTTC
>TRBV7-8|12|TRBJ2-5|NA|NA
CASSFAGETQYF
TGTGCCAGCAGCTTTGCCGGGGAGACCCAGTACTTC
>TRBV7-9|13|TRBJ1-1|NA|NA
CASSPRQLTEAFF
TGTGCCAGCAGTCCTCGACAATTAACTGAAGCTTTCTTT
>TRBV29-1|16|TRBJ1-2|NA|NA
CSVAKSPAGSNYGYTF
TGCAGCGTTGCTAAATCCCCCGCGGGGTCCAACTATGGCTACACCTTC
>TRBV6-5|13|TRBJ2-5|TRBD2|NA
CASSSSGGETQYF
TGTGCCAGCAGTTCTAGCGGGGGGGAGACCCAGTACTTC
>TRBV28|16|TRBJ1-4|NA|NA
CASSLWTGSTNEKLFF
TGTGCCAGCAGTTTATGGACAGGAAGTACTAATGAAAAACTGTTTTTT
>TRBV10-1|18|TRBJ2-1|NA|NA
CASSESGGKGALGNEQFF
TGCGCCAGCAGTGAGTCGGGCGGGAAGGGTGCTCTGGGCAATGAGCAGTTCTTC
>TRBV13|16|TRBJ2-7|TRBD2|few
CASSSQGLAVPLEQYF
TGTGCCAGCAGCTCTCAGGGACTAGCGGTCCCCCTCGAGCAGTACTTC
>TRBV6-5|15|TRBJ2-3|NA|NA
CASSGPGTTGNTQYF
TGTGCCAGCAGTGGACCCGGGACAACGGGGAATACGCAGTATTTT
>TRBV5-4|13|TRBJ1-2|NA|NA
CASSLATEYGYTF
TGTGCCAGCAGCTTGGCCACTGAGTATGGCTACACCTTC
>TRBV4-3|15|TRBJ1-1|NA|NA
CASRKTGVRTTEAFF
TGCGCCAGCAGGAAGACGGGGGTAAGGACCACTGAAGCTTTCTTT
>TRBV4-1|17|TRBJ1-3|TRBD1|once
CASSQDPGQPIGNTIYF
TGCGCCAGCAGCCAAGATCCGGGACAGCCGATTGGAAACACCATATATTTT
>TRBV6-4|13|TRBJ2-1|NA|once
CASSEDSYNEQFF
TGTGCCAGCAGTGAAGACAGTTACAATGAGCAGTTCTTC
>TRBV28|16|TRBJ1-5|NA|few
CASSFAGAVSPQPQHF
TGTGCCAGCAGTTTTGCAGGGGCGGTGAGTCCTCAGCCCCAGCATTTT
>TRBV5-4|16|TRBJ2-7|TRBD2|NA
CASSLPGTSYRVEQYF
TGTGCCAGCAGCTTGCCCGGGACTAGTTACAGAGTCGAGCAGTACTTC
>TRBV11-2|11|TRBJ1-1|NA|few
CASSLSTEAFF
TGTGCCAGCAGCTTATCTACTGAAGCTTTCTTT
>TRBV29-1|13|TRBJ2-7|NA|once
CSVGAAANYEQYF
TGCAGCGTTGGAGCGGCAGCCAACTACGAGCAGTACTTC
>TRBV7-2|14|TRBJ1-6|NA|NA
CASSPTLPGSPLHF
TGTGCCAGCAGCCCCACCCTGCCGGGTTCACCCCTCCACTTT
>TRBV23-1|16|TRBJ2-7|NA|NA
CASSQSRGQGPYEQYF
TGCGCCAGCAGTCAATCGCGGGGGCAGGGCCCCTACGAGCAGTACTTC
>TRBV5-1|16|TRBJ1-2|TRBD1|NA
CASSLVQGEANYGYTF
TGCGCCAGCAGCTTGGTTCAGGGGGAGGCGAACTATGGCTACACCTTC
>TRBV27|15|TRBJ2-1|TRBD2|NA
CASRYWTSRNNEQFF
TGTGCCAGCCGATACTGGACTAGTAGGAACAATGAGCAGTTCTTC
>TRBV6-5|13|TRBJ1-1|NA|NA
CASRGPGNTEAFF
TGTGCCAGCAGGGGTCCAGGGAACACTGAAGCTTTCTTT
>TRBV18|15|TRBJ2-5|NA|NA
CASSPQGVAKETQYF
TGTGCCAGCTCACCACAGGGCGTAGCGAAAGAGACCCAGTACTTC
>TRBV19|17|TRBJ1-2|TRBD1|NA
CASSILPTGARVDGYTF
TGTGCCAGTAGTATCCTACCCACAGGGGCACGGGTCGACGGCTACACCTTC
>TRBV5-6|14|TRBJ1-4|TRBD1|NA
CASSLQGAREKLFF
TGTGCCAGCAGCTTGCAGGGGGCGCGAGAAAAACTGTTTTTT
>TRBV6-5|12|TRBJ2-7|NA|NA
CASSSIFYEQYF
TGTGCCAGCAGTTCCATTTTCTACGAGCAGTACTTC
>TRBV7-2|14|TRBJ2-7|NA|NA
CASSQPGQTYEQYF
TGTGCCAGCAGCCAACCCGGACAGACCTACGAGCAGTACTTC
>TRBV5-6|17|TRBJ2-1|TRBD1|NA
CASSFWVGTDTNNEQFF
TGTGCCAGCAGCTTTTGGGTCGGGACAGATACTAACAATGAGCAGTTCTTC
>TRBV2|11|TRBJ2-1|NA|NA
CASSIVDEQFF
TGTGCCAGCAGCATTGTAGATGAGCAGTTCTTC
>TRBV11-2|14|TRBJ1-2|NA|NA
CASSLDITAYGYTF
TGTGCCAGCAGCTTAGATATTACAGCCTATGGCTACACCTTC
>TRBV2|13|TRBJ1-5|NA|few
CASRDYSNQPQHF
TGTGCCAGCAGGGACTATAGCAATCAGCCCCAGCATTTT
>TRBV5-4|15|TRBJ2-1|TRBD2|NA
CASSLEGGGLNEQFF
TGTGCCAGCAGCTTGGAGGGCGGGGGGCTCAATGAGCAGTTCTTC
>TRBV25-1|15|TRBJ2-1|TRBD1|NA
CASSGDNRGSREQFF
TGTGCCAGCAGTGGGGATAACAGGGGGTCCCGTGAGCAGTTCTTC
>TRBV19|16|TRBJ1-4|TRBD1|NA
CASSVDRGLLNEKLFF
TGTGCCAGTAGTGTGGACAGGGGCCTTCTTAATGAAAAACTGTTTTTT
>TRBV4-2|14|TRBJ2-7|NA|NA
CASTYEAGAGEQYF
TGTGCCAGCACATATGAGGCGGGGGCGGGCGAGCAGTACTTC
>TRBV5-4|14|TRBJ1-2|TRBD1|NA
CASSPQQGVNGYTF
TGTGCCAGCAGCCCACAACAGGGGGTAAATGGCTACACCTTC
>TRBV10-3|16|TRBJ2-3|TRBD1|NA
CAISSHRTGGEDTQYF
TGTGCCATCAGCTCCCATCGGACAGGGGGGGAGGATACGCAGTATTTT
>TRBV4-1|13|TRBJ1-3|NA|NA
CASSQDRGNTIYF
TGCGCCAGCAGCCAAGACAGGGGAAACACCATATATTTT
>TRBV18|15|TRBJ2-3|NA|NA
CASSPLSSRTDTQYF
TGTGCCAGCTCACCGCTCTCCAGTCGCACAGATACGCAGTATTTT
>TRBV19|15|TRBJ1-2|TRBD1|NA
CASSIGQGRGSGYTF
TGTGCCAGTAGTATAGGACAGGGAAGGGGAAGCGGCTACACCTTC
>TRBV7-2|16|TRBJ1-1|TRBD1|NA
CASSSARGKRNTEAFF
TGTGCCAGCAGCTCGGCCAGGGGGAAAAGGAACACTGAAGCTTTCTTT
>TRBV5-1|15|TRBJ1-5|NA|NA
CASSLAGIADQPQHF
TGCGCCAGCAGCTTGGCAGGGATTGCGGATCAGCCCCAGCATTTT
>TRBV21-1|18|TRBJ1-2|NA|NA
CASSKVEGEVWANYGYTF
TGTGCCAGCAGCAAAGTTGAGGGGGAAGTTTGGGCTAACTATGGCTACACCTTC